The source of this T cell receptor beta chain is a study of cytomegalovirus exposure and HLA in healthy donors. The CDR3 runs 14 residues. CDR1 is GTSNPN, CDR2 SVGIG, per germline (reference sequence). Trimming took off 3 bases at V and 7 bases at J, with 16 bases between the two ends. Points from the study as a whole: Researchers reported that three CMV-associated chains were confirmed in vitro as CMV antigen-specific.

On this clone: Antigen: not known.

A multiplex PCR was run with 60 Vbeta primers and 13 Jbeta primers. The protocol was immunoSEQ multiplex PCR, while the TCRdb copy is restricted to in-frame clones and leaves out a portion. The sample shows more than 95,000 clones, over 70% of them seen only once. The sample was PBMCs. The chain couples TRBV30 to TRBJ2-1, with a possible D match to TRBD1 (5 bases). This receptor was taken from a female donor in good health and CMV-seronegative. The CDR3 protein is CAWSEGVAVNEQFF. CDR3 nucleotide sequence: TGTGCCTGGAGCGAAGGGGTAGCTGTGAATGAGCAGTTCTTC.